Each of the 10 T cell receptor beta chains below was sequenced from the same sample in a study of neurological immune-mediated disorders. TCRdb reanalysed the 5' RACE reads using MiXCR and keeps one entry per CDR3 protein. Here the sample spans 55,000 to 70,000 distinct CDR3 sequences, 3.5% to 5% being singletons. Sequenced sample: PBMCs. The receptors shown here come from a young man with multiple sclerosis.

This clonotype was counted at least ten times. The gene calls are TRBV5-1 and TRBJ2-1; 13 bases line up with TRBD2. CDR3 length: 16 residues. V lost 4 bases, J lost 8 bases, and 9 bases stayed unmatched. Per germline, CDR1 SGHRS and CDR2 YFSETQ. In DNA, the CDR3 is TGCGCCAGCAGCGGAACTAGCGGGGGGGCTCTCGATGAGCAGTTCTTC. Amino acids: CASSGTSGGALDEQFF.

The chain has TRBV3-1 and TRBJ2-7; TRBD1 is a possible D gene (5 bases). Trimming removed 4 bases at V and 5 bases at J, with 12 bases between. The CDR3 consists of 13 residues. Looked up from germline, CDR1 is LGHDT and CDR2 is YNNKEL (reference sequence). CDR3 region: CASSRGKFNEQYF. CDR3 coding DNA: TGTGCCAGCAGCCGGGGCAAGTTCAACGAGCAGTACTTC.

This clonotype has a count of ten or more. This chain joins TRBV5-5 and TRBJ2-5; D gene uncertain. The V gene lost 1 base and the J gene lost 1 base, with 8 bases spanning the gap. There are 14 residues in the CDR3. Germline lookup yields CDR1 SGHKS and CDR2 YYEKEE (reference sequence). This chain's CDR3 is CASSLRLAQETQYF. The CDR3 coding sequence is TGTGCCAGCAGCTTGAGGTTAGCCCAAGAGACCCAGTACTTC. Full variable domain (outside the CDR3, taken from reference TRBV5-5 and TRBJ2-5): DAGVTQSPTHLIKTRGQQVTLRCSPISGHKSVSWYQQVLGQGPQFIFQYYEKEERGRGNFPDRFSARQFPNYSSELNVNALLLGDSALYLCASSLRLAQETQYFGPGTRLLVL.

This clonotype was observed many times. J is TRBJ2-1 and V is TRBV27, with 11 positions matching TRBD2. The V gene's germline CDR1 is MNHEY and CDR2 SMNVEV (reference sequence). The CDR3 is 20 residues long. V dropped 2 bases and J dropped 1; count of bases not matched to a gene: 13. This chain's CDR3 is CASSLRLVPGTSGSYNEQFF. CDR3 bases: TGTGCCAGCAGTTTACGACTAGTCCCGGGGACTAGCGGTTCCTACAATGAGCAGTTCTTC.

This clonotype appeared many times. The chain combines TRBV20-1 with TRBJ2-6, with D perhaps matching TRBD1 (6 bases). Germline V gene lookup returns CDR1 DFQATT and CDR2 SNEGSKA (reference sequence). V lost 5 bases and J 0 bases, leaving 11 bases between the germline ends. CDR3 length: 15 amino acids. CDR3: CSAPGQLSGANVLTF. The CDR3 DNA follows: TGCAGTGCTCCAGGACAGCTCTCTGGGGCCAACGTCCTGACTTTC.

This clonotype was seen repeatedly, ten times or more. This chain connects TRBV5-1 to TRBJ2-7; 7 bases line up with TRBD1. The trim removed 5 bases at V and 0 bases at J, leaving 11 bases unmatched. Per germline, CDR1 SGHRS and CDR2 YFSETQ. The CDR3 runs 16 residues. CDR3 in amino acids: CASSSEGQPYSYEQYF. CDR3 bases: TGCGCCAGCAGTTCAGAGGGACAGCCCTACTCCTACGAGCAGTACTTC.

This clonotype appeared many times. The J gene is TRBJ1-5, the V gene TRBV7-9, with D maybe TRBD1 (5 bases). The CDR3 contains 15 residues. Germline CDR1 reads SEHNR; CDR2 reads FQNEAQ (reference sequence). The V end lost 5 bases, the J end lost 6 bases, and 17 bases lay between the germline ends. The CDR3 region has the DNA TGTGCCAGCAGCGGCGGTGGGGGAGCGGGTCAGCCCCAGCATTTT. Translating it yields CASSGGGGAGQPQHF.

This clonotype was observed many times. This chain connects TRBV6-6 to TRBJ2-2; TRBD1 is a possible D gene (5 bases). V dropped 6 bases and J dropped 7 bases, with 18 bases sitting between them. The CDR3 has 15 residues. Germline CDR1 reads MNHNY; CDR2 reads SVGAGI (reference sequence). The CDR3, as DNA: TGTGCCAGCAGCATAATGCAGGGATCGGTCGGGGAGCTGTTTTTT. It is translated as CASSIMQGSVGELFF.

This clonotype was observed many times. This chain connects TRBV4-1 to TRBJ2-5; 7 nucleotides agree with TRBD1. Germline CDR1 and CDR2: MGHRA and YSYEKL. After removal of 0 bases from V and 4 bases from J, the junction contained 5 bases not matched to a gene. This CDR3 is built from 15 residues. The CDR3 region has the DNA TGCGCCAGCAGCCAAGATCGCAGGACAGGAGAGACCCAGTACTTC. It translates to CASSQDRRTGETQYF.

Ten or more counts support this clonotype. V and J are TRBV5-1 and TRBJ1-1, with 8 bases that match TRBD1. V gave up 1 base and J gave up 0 bases; unmatched junction bases: 2. Germline CDR1 SGHRS, CDR2 YFSETQ. This CDR3 is 15 amino acids long. The CDR3 coding sequence is TGCGCCAGCAGCTTGAGACAGGGGCTGAACACTGAAGCTTTCTTT. It encodes CASSLRQGLNTEAFF.